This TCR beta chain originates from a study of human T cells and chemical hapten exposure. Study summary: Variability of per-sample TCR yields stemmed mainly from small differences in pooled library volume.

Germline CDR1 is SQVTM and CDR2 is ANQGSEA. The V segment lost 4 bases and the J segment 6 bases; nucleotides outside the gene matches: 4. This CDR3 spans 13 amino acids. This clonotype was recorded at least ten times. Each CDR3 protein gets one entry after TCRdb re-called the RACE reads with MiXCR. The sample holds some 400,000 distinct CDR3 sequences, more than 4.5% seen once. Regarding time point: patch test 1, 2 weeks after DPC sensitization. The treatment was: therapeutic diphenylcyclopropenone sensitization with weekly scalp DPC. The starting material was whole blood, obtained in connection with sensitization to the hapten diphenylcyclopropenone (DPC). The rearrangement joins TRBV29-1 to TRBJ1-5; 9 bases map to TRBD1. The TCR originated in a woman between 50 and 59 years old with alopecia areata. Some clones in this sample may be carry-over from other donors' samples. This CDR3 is CSVGTGAGQPQHF. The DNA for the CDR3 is TGCAGCGTTGGGACAGGGGCGGGTCAGCCCCAGCATTTT.